This entry features one T cell receptor beta chain sequence. The data were obtained in a study of shared clonotypes between healthy human individuals. Across the whole study: Samples came from two female and a few male donors aged 18 to 49.

TCRdb's table, derived via immunoSEQ multiplex PCR, lists solely in-frame clones and lacks some. The data hold 2.3 million or so clones, with just over 90% observed a single time. V lost 1 base and J lost 3, with 19 bases in between. Germline CDR1 and CDR2: SGHTA and FQGNSA. The length of the CDR3 is 17 residues. This sequence joins TRBV7-2 and TRBJ2-7; maybe TRBD1 (5 bases). The TCR originated in a man between 18 and 35 years old in good health. Some clones in this sample may be carry-over from other donors' samples. Sample: naive CD4+ T cells from PBMCs. Subset reported: CD45RA+ positively selected. As DNA, the CDR3 is TGTGCCAGCAGCTTAGGGGGCGCCCTCAGATCTGGCTACGAGCAGTACTTC. It is translated as CASSLGGALRSGYEQYF.